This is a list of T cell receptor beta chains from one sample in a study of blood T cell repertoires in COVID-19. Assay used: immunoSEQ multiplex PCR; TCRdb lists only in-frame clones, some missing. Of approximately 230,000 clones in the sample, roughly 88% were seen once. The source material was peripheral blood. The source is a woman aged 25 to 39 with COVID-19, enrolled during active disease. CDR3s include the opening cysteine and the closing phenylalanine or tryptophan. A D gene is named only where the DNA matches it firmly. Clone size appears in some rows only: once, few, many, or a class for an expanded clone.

TGCAGCGCTAAACCCGGGACAGATAACACTGAAGCTTTCTTT	CSAKPGTDNTEAFF	.	TRBJ1-1	TRBV29-1	TRBD1
TGTGCCAGCAGCTTAGGCAGCACCAGGGGCGAGACCCAGTACTTC	CASSLGSTRGETQYF	.	TRBJ2-5	TRBV11-3	.
TGTGCCAGCAGCGCAGGGCCACAGGGGGCTAATGAAAAACTGTTTTTT	CASSAGPQGANEKLFF	.	TRBJ1-4	TRBV11-2	TRBD1
TGTGCCAGCAGCTTACAGGAAAACAATGAGCAGTTCTTC	CASSLQENNEQFF	.	TRBJ2-1	TRBV5-4	.
TGTGCCAGCAGCTTTGATTCTACCCAAGAGACCCAGTACTTC	CASSFDSTQETQYF	.	TRBJ2-5	TRBV5-4	.
TGTGCCAGCAGCCCCAAGACAGGTTCAGTGAACACTGAAGCTTTCTTT	CASSPKTGSVNTEAFF	.	TRBJ1-1	TRBV5-4	.
TGTGCCAGCAGCTTAGGACTCTTCACAGATACGCAGTATTTT	CASSLGLFTDTQYF	.	TRBJ2-3	TRBV7-2	.
TGTGCCAGCGTCCAGGGCCACTCTGGAAACACCATATATTTT	CASVQGHSGNTIYF	.	TRBJ1-3	TRBV2	.
TGTGCCAGCACCGATGGGACAGGGGGCTGGTATGGCTACACCTTC	CASTDGTGGWYGYTF	.	TRBJ1-2	TRBV6-5	TRBD1
TGTGCCATCCGTAATTTCCCCTCTCCGGGAAGCAATCAGCCCCAGCATTTT	CAIRNFPSPGSNQPQHF	.	TRBJ1-5	TRBV10-3	.
TGTGCCAGCAGTTACGGACAGGGGGCTGGAGAGCAGTACTTC	CASSYGQGAGEQYF	few	TRBJ2-7	TRBV27	TRBD1
TGTGCCAGTAGTATTATTCCTTCCGGAAACACCATATATTTT	CASSIIPSGNTIYF	few	TRBJ1-3	TRBV19	.
TGTGCCAGCTCACCGTTTAGAGGACAGGGTGGACGGGAGAATCAGCCCCAGCATTTT	CASSPFRGQGGRENQPQHF	.	TRBJ1-5	TRBV18	TRBD1
TGTGCCAGCAGGCACCCGGACACCGGGGAGCTGTTTTTT	CASRHPDTGELFF	once	TRBJ2-2	TRBV6-5	.
TGTGCCAGCAGAGGACAGGGGTGCACCTTC	CASRGQGCTF	.	TRBJ1-2	TRBV2	TRBD1
TGTGCCAGCAGTTTAGCTCTTTCGGGGATCTACACCTTC	CASSLALSGIYTF	few	TRBJ1-2	TRBV28	.
TGTGCCAGCAGCCTTTACACAGATACGCAGTATTTT	CASSLYTDTQYF	.	TRBJ2-3	TRBV11-3	.
TGTGCCAGCAGTTCGCGGGGGGCGACCTATAATTCACCCCTCCACTTT	CASSSRGATYNSPLHF	.	TRBJ1-6	TRBV27	.
TGTGCCAGCAGCTTAGGTCGGGGTCGGACTGAAGCTTTCTTT	CASSLGRGRTEAFF	.	TRBJ1-1	TRBV7-8	.
TGTGCCAGCAGCCTCACAGGGGGGACGAATGCTAATTCACCCCTCCACTTT	CASSLTGGTNANSPLHF	.	TRBJ1-6	TRBV2	TRBD1
TGCGCCAGCAGCTTGGGGGACAGGGGGATAACTGAAGCTTTCTTT	CASSLGDRGITEAFF	.	TRBJ1-1	TRBV5-1	TRBD1
TGCGCCAGCAGCCAAGATCTAGCGGGAGGGCGGCAGTACTTC	CASSQDLAGGRQYF	.	TRBJ2-5	TRBV4-3	TRBD2
TGTGCCAGCAGCCCACGAGTTCAAGTTGGCGCCCGGGTCCCCCAAGAGACCCAGTACTTC	CASSPRVQVGARVPQETQYF	.	TRBJ2-5	TRBV6-2/TRBV6-3	.
TGTGCCAGCACCCTTAGCGGGAGAGGCTCCTACAATGAGCAGTTCTTC	CASTLSGRGSYNEQFF	.	TRBJ2-1	TRBV11-3	TRBD2
TGCAGCGTTTCGTCCACAGGTCGGGCCGGGGAGCTGTTTTTT	CSVSSTGRAGELFF	.	TRBJ2-2	TRBV29-1	.
TGTGCCAGCAGTCTGGGACTCCAAGAGACCCAGTACTTC	CASSLGLQETQYF	.	TRBJ2-5	TRBV6-5	.
TGCGCCAGCAGCAATAACTGGGACAGGGAAGGAGATACGCAGTATTTT	CASSNNWDREGDTQYF	.	TRBJ2-3	TRBV5-1	TRBD1
TGTGCCAGCAGCTTTTCTTTTTCTAGCGGGGCCTCCAATGAGCAGTTCTTC	CASSFSFSSGASNEQFF	.	TRBJ2-1	TRBV5-8	TRBD2
TGTGCCAGTAGTATCCCGGACTTCACTAATGAAAAACTGTTTTTT	CASSIPDFTNEKLFF	.	TRBJ1-4	TRBV19	.
TGCGCCAGCAGCCGTACACAGGGGGCGGTAACCGGGGAGCTGTTTTTT	CASSRTQGAVTGELFF	.	TRBJ2-2	TRBV5-1	TRBD1
TGTGCCACCAAGGCCCGGGAGGGTATTGAGCAGTTCTTC	CATKAREGIEQFF	.	TRBJ2-1	TRBV15	TRBD2
TGTGCCAGCAGCCGGTCGGGACAGGGGAAATCAGATACGCAGTATTTT	CASSRSGQGKSDTQYF	.	TRBJ2-3	TRBV28	TRBD1
TGTGCCAGCACCGCTGGAGGAGATCAGCCCCAGCATTTT	CASTAGGDQPQHF	.	TRBJ1-5	TRBV25-1	.
TGTGCCAGCAGCTTGGGTGGGACAGGGTGGACAGATACGCAGTATTTT	CASSLGGTGWTDTQYF	.	TRBJ2-3	TRBV5-5	TRBD1
TGTGCCAGCTCACCGGGGCAGTACGAGCAGTACTTC	CASSPGQYEQYF	.	TRBJ2-7	TRBV18	.
TGTGCCAGCAGCCAATACCGGGACAGGGGCGGAGGCAATCAGCCCCAGCATTTT	CASSQYRDRGGGNQPQHF	.	TRBJ1-5	TRBV5-5	TRBD1
TGTGCCAGCAACGGACAGGGGACGAGCTCCTATAATTCACCCCTCCACTTT	CASNGQGTSSYNSPLHF	.	TRBJ1-6	TRBV7-9	TRBD1
TGCGCCAGCAGCCAGACCTCCGGAGGGACCCAGTACTTC	CASSQTSGGTQYF	.	TRBJ2-5	TRBV4-1	.
TGTGCCAGCAGTTATAATCTTGAGGGACAGGGGAGCGGCTACACCTTC	CASSYNLEGQGSGYTF	.	TRBJ1-2	TRBV6-8	TRBD1
TGTGCCAGCAGCAAAAGGGGATCCTACGAGCAGTACTTC	CASSKRGSYEQYF	.	TRBJ2-7	TRBV28	.
TGTGCCAGCAGTGCCCCGGGTCAGCCCCAGCATTTT	CASSAPGQPQHF	.	TRBJ1-5	TRBV2	.
TGCGCCAGCAGCCAAGATCCCAGGAATGAGCAGTTCTTC	CASSQDPRNEQFF	.	TRBJ2-1	TRBV4-1	.
TGTGCCAGCAGCTTAGGGCCTAACTATGGCTACACCTTC	CASSLGPNYGYTF	.	TRBJ1-2	TRBV7-2	.
TGTGCCAGCAGCCCGGACTCTGGAGATACGCAGTATTTT	CASSPDSGDTQYF	.	TRBJ2-3	TRBV3-1/TRBV3-2	.
TGTGCCAGCTCACCAAGCGGGAGGGCAGAAGAGACCCAGTACTTC	CASSPSGRAEETQYF	.	TRBJ2-5	TRBV18	TRBD2
TGCGCCAGCAGCTTGGGCGGACAGAACTACGAGCAGTACTTC	CASSLGGQNYEQYF	.	TRBJ2-7	TRBV5-1	.
TGTGCCAGCAGCTCCCGGGCTAGCGGGAGTGGCACAGATACGCAGTATTTT	CASSSRASGSGTDTQYF	.	TRBJ2-3	TRBV5-4	TRBD2
TGCGCCAGCAGCCCACAGGGTACCCGGGAGCTGTTTTTT	CASSPQGTRELFF	.	TRBJ2-2	TRBV4-3	.
TGTGCCTGGAACAGGGGTAGAAATGGCTACACCTTC	CAWNRGRNGYTF	.	TRBJ1-2	TRBV30	TRBD1
TGTGCCACCAGTCCCCTCCTCGGCAGGGCGGCCTCCTATGGCTACACCTTC	CATSPLLGRAASYGYTF	.	TRBJ1-2	TRBV2	.